These 21 T cell receptor beta chains came from one sample sequenced in a study of identical twins (TCRdb year 2016). Libraries were constructed by 5' RACE. The reads were generated on an Illumina HiSeq 2000. TCRdb itself trimmed the public reads at Q25 with fastp, ran MiXCR and retained productive beta chains. Rows with one shared CDR3 protein collapse into an entry with the most common genes and DNA. The sample records some 710,000 distinct CDR3 sequences, around 6.1% of which are singletons. The biggest ten clones account for 1.5% to 2% of the sample. The sequenced material came from naive T cells sorted from blood. This specimen's cell subset or site label, per the study, means: cells isolated with a human naive T-cell isolation kit. The receptor set was obtained from a man younger than 30 in good health.

V usage is TRBV5-1 and J usage is TRBJ2-2, with unresolved D. The CDR3 is 13 residues long. Trimming took 6 bases from V and 2 from J, leaving 8 bases between them. In germline, CDR1 is SGHRS, CDR2 YFSETQ. CDR3 protein: CASKVLNTGELFF. The CDR3 DNA sequence: TGCGCCAGCAAAGTCCTAAACACCGGGGAGCTGTTTTTT.

This clonotype has at least ten counts. In DNA form, the CDR3 reads TGCAGCGTTGTTGCCGTCACCCTGGGGTGGACTGAAGCTTTCTTT. This translates into CSVVAVTLGWTEAFF. This chain joins TRBV29-1 and TRBJ1-1, with D hard to call. In germline, CDR1 is SQVTM, CDR2 ANQGSEA. V lost 4 bases to trimming and J lost 5 bases, with 20 bases between them. This CDR3 is built from 15 residues.

CDR3 residues: CASSPSWETQYF. CDR3 bases: TGTGCCAGCAGCCCAAGCTGGGAGACCCAGTACTTC. This chain connects TRBV28 to TRBJ2-5; D not resolved. CDR1 and CDR2 (germline): MDHEN, SYDVKM. The CDR3 has 12 residues. Trimming removed 6 bases at V and 5 bases at J, with 10 bases between.

With respect to this clonotype: One junction end does not reproduce the germline sequence, and a read error may be involved. The rearrangement links TRBV18 to TRBJ1-2; 9 nucleotides line up with TRBD1. Germline lookup yields CDR1 KGHSH and CDR2 LQKENI. The CDR3 totals 12 residues. The DNA for the CDR3 is TGTGCCAGCTCACCGGGACAGGGTGGCAACACCTTC. Translated: CASSPGQGGNTF.

This clonotype appeared many times. This chain links TRBV29-1 with TRBJ1-5; D unclear. Germline assignment: CDR1 SQVTM and CDR2 ANQGSEA. Trimming took 2 bases from V and 0 from J, leaving 5 bases between them. The CDR3 runs to 13 residues. CDR3 sequence: CSVEWASNQPQHF. DNA of the CDR3: TGCAGCGTTGAATGGGCTAGCAATCAGCCCCAGCATTTT.

The sample holds a few counts of this clonotype. The rearrangement joins TRBV27 to TRBJ2-5; D not certain. V was pared by 6 bases and J by 5 bases, with 19 bases between. This CDR3 spans 15 amino acids. Germline V CDR1 and CDR2: MNHEY, SMNVEV (reference sequence). CDR3 in amino acids: CASSPWTEFGETQYF. As DNA, the CDR3 is TGTGCCAGCAGCCCTTGGACGGAGTTTGGGGAGACCCAGTACTTC.

CDR3 coding DNA: TGTGCCAGCAGGTCGCCGACAGGGACCCCTGGGGAGCAGTTCTTC. It is translated as CASRSPTGTPGEQFF. The chain uses TRBV7-9 and TRBJ2-1, with 7 positions matching TRBD1. CDR3 size: 15 residues. Trimming took 6 bases from V and 10 from J; bases not matched to a gene: 15. The germline V gene encodes CDR1 SEHNR and CDR2 FQNEAQ (reference sequence).

This clonotype came up a few times. The V call is TRBV12-3 or TRBV12-4, the J call TRBJ2-7, with a possible D match to TRBD2 (5 bases). This CDR3 region has 15 residues. The V end lost 6 bases, the J end lost 3 bases, and 18 bases lay between the germline ends. CDR3 in amino acids: CASRLSAGILYEQYF. CDR3 nucleotides: TGTGCCAGCAGACTTTCGGCCGGGATCCTCTACGAGCAGTACTTC.

This clonotype was seen many times. This chain connects TRBV5-1 to TRBJ1-4; no definite D call. V shed 4 bases and J shed 4 bases, with 11 bases lying between them. CDR1 and CDR2 from the germline V gene are SGHRS and YFSETQ. CDR3 length: 14 amino acids. Here the CDR3 DNA reads TGCGCCAGCAGCATATTGACGGGTAATGAAAAACTGTTTTTT. This sequence encodes CASSILTGNEKLFF.

The V and J genes are TRBV25-1 and TRBJ2-3; TRBD2 matches at 7 bases. Per germline, CDR1 MGHDK and CDR2 SYGVNS. The junction had 12 bases not matched to a gene; V was cut back by 8 bases and J by 4 bases. The CDR3 is made up of 15 amino acids. DNA for the CDR3: TGTGCCAGCTCCGTGGGCGGGAGTATCGCAGATACGCAGTATTTT. Translated: CASSVGGSIADTQYF.

The V and J genes are TRBV14 and TRBJ2-1; TRBD2 matches at 10 bases. Germline V lookup: CDR1 SGHDN, CDR2 FVKESK. V lost 5 bases and J lost 7; bases outside the gene matches: 8. The CDR3 is 15 residues long. The CDR3 DNA follows: TGTGCCAGCAGCAACCAACTAGCGGGAAAGAATGAGCAGTTCTTC. Its protein product is CASSNQLAGKNEQFF.

The chain carries TRBV7-2 and TRBJ2-1; no clear D gene. There are 12 residues in the CDR3. The germline gives CDR1 SGHTA, CDR2 FQGNSA. V lost 3 bases to trimming and J lost 12 bases, with 12 bases between them. The CDR3 DNA is TGTGCCAGCAGCTTTCCCCGAAACCGGCAGTTCTTC. Translated: CASSFPRNRQFF. The full variable domain, its missing parts supplied by reference TRBV7-2 and TRBJ2-1, is GAGVSQSPSNKVTEKGKDVELRCDPISGHTALYWYRQSLGQGLEFLIYFQGNSAPDKSGLPSDRFSAERTGGSVSTLTIQRTQQEDSAVYLCASSFPRNRQFFGPGTRLTVL.

The chain carries TRBV21-1 and TRBJ2-7; TRBD2 is the table's D call, not checked against the DNA. TRBV21-1 is noted as a pseudogene. The CDR3 contains 13 residues. CDR3 amino acids: CASRASETYEQYV. Written as DNA, the CDR3 is TGTGCCAGCAGGGCTAGCGAGACCTACGAGCAGTACGTC.

This clonotype was seen many times. The genes are TRBV29-1 and TRBJ2-1, with 12 bases matching TRBD2. The CDR3 consists of 14 residues. CDR1 and CDR2 from the germline V gene are SQVTM and ANQGSEA. With V trimmed by 4 bases and J by 10 bases, 8 bases remained unmatched. The DNA for the CDR3 is TGCAGCGTTGCTAGCGGGAGGGCCTGGGGGGAGCAGTTCTTC. Translating gives CSVASGRAWGEQFF.

V gene TRBV6-2 or TRBV6-3 combines with J gene TRBJ1-1; a weak D match, TRBD1 (5 bases). Looked up from germline, CDR1 is MNHEY and CDR2 is SVGEGT. Trimming removed 3 bases from V and 4 bases from J, with 12 bases in between. This CDR3 comprises 14 residues. CDR3 loop: CASSYSGWGTEAFF. CDR3 coding DNA: TGTGCCAGCAGTTATTCAGGGTGGGGCACTGAAGCTTTCTTT.

This clonotype was seen at least ten times. CDR3 sequence (DNA): TGTGCCAGCAGCCGGGACAGCTACGAGCAGTACGTC. Translation gives CASSRDSYEQYV. This chain joins TRBV6-1 and TRBJ2-7; TRBD1 matches 7 bases. Germline V gene sequence: CDR1 MNHNS, CDR2 SASEGT. The CDR3 is made up of 12 amino acids. Trimming cost V 6 bases and J 3 bases; bases outside gene matches: 2.

The sample holds a few counts of this clonotype. CDR3 region: CASSQWREGFGHEQYF. In DNA, the CDR3 is TGTGCCAGCAGCCAGTGGCGGGAGGGCTTCGGGCACGAGCAGTACTTC. This chain joins TRBV7-2 and TRBJ2-7; 9 nucleotides align to TRBD2. Germline CDR1 SGHTA, CDR2 FQGNSA. V shed 5 bases and J 5 bases; nucleotides not matched to a gene: 13. The CDR3 runs 16 residues. Drawing the rest from reference TRBV7-2 and TRBJ2-7, the complete variable domain is GAGVSQSPSNKVTEKGKDVELRCDPISGHTALYWYRQSLGQGLEFLIYFQGNSAPDKSGLPSDRFSAERTGGSVSTLTIQRTQQEDSAVYLCASSQWREGFGHEQYFGPGTRLTVT.

This rearrangement joins TRBV4-1 to TRBJ2-2; D is undetermined. V lost 2 bases and J 6 bases, leaving 10 bases between the germline ends. This CDR3 is built from 14 residues. In germline, CDR1 is MGHRA, CDR2 YSYEKL. CDR3 in amino acids: CASSQLETPGELFF. CDR3 in DNA: TGCGCCAGCAGCCAATTAGAGACCCCCGGGGAGCTGTTTTTT.

In this sample, this clonotype turned up a few times. This chain joins TRBV10-2 and TRBJ2-7; D possibly corresponds to TRBD2 (5 bases). The CDR3 is made up of 14 amino acids. Germline values: CDR1 WSHSY, CDR2 SAAADI. V was shortened by 4 bases and J by 2 bases, with 12 bases between the two germline ends. CDR3 nucleotides: TGCGCCAGCAGTGGTGTTAGCGACACCTACGAGCAGTACGTC. It is translated as CASSGVSDTYEQYV.

This clonotype was seen a handful of times. V is TRBV20-1 and J is TRBJ2-5; D unresolved. Between the trimmed V and J ends, which lost 2 bases and 2 bases, there was a span of 9 bases. There are 13 residues in the CDR3. CDR1 and CDR2 from the germline V gene are DFQATT and SNEGSKA (reference sequence). The CDR3 sequence is CSARFPSQETQYF. The DNA of the CDR3 is TGCAGTGCTAGATTTCCAAGTCAAGAGACCCAGTACTTC.

This clonotype was observed a few times. This chain connects TRBV6-1 to TRBJ2-2; possibly TRBD1 for D (6 bases). Germline V lookup: CDR1 MNHNS, CDR2 SASEGT. The CDR3 loop spans 16 amino acids. Trimming took 7 bases from V and 4 from J, leaving 19 bases between them. CDR3 sequence (DNA): TGTGCCAGCACCCCCCGGCAGGGGCCGGGCACCGGGGAGCTGTTTTTT. Its protein is CASTPRQGPGTGELFF.